This T cell receptor beta chain was identified in a study of CD8+ T cells in alopecia areata. Study-level information: Affected scalp percentage set treated patients' severity scores.

Trimming took off 6 bases at V and 2 bases at J, with 14 bases between the two ends. Germline V gives CDR1 MDHEN, CDR2 SYDVKM. The CDR3 is made up of 14 amino acids. The authors extracted RNA and reverse transcribed it into cDNA as the sequencing template. The protocol was immunoSEQ multiplex PCR, while the TCRdb copy is restricted to in-frame clones and leaves out a portion. The top ten clones hold less than 3.5% of a sample with 150,000 to 250,000 clones, 55% to 70% of them seen once. Treatment defined: oral pan-JAK inhibitor, 5-10 mg twice daily. The material sequenced was CD4+ T cells sorted from blood, taken at week 4, from a patient treated with tofacitinib. The J gene is TRBJ2-7, the V gene TRBV28, with D tentatively TRBD1 (6 bases). This clonotype originated in a human donor with alopecia areata. The chain's CDR3 is CASRQQGEPYEQYF. In DNA form, the CDR3 reads TGTGCCAGCAGGCAACAGGGAGAACCCTACGAGCAGTACTTC.